The following is a T cell receptor beta chain sequence with its context. This clone was seen more than once but under ten times. No antigen is known for it. Base qualities are not recorded, but no much larger clone differs from it by a single base. A single peripheral blood draw of approximately 120 mL on average was collected from each donor into heparinised tubes. Using a panel that included CD45RO, CCR7, CD25, CD127, CD95 and CD27, naive, central memory, regulatory and stem cell-like memory CD4+ T cells were sorted on a BD FACSAria II. All sorted populations exceeded 95% purity. PBMCs were isolated right away by Lymphoprep density gradient centrifugation and were stained directly, without culture. So that batch effects would be minimized, each experiment stained and sorted samples in pairs, pairing one healthy donor with one patient. The data stem from a study of beta chain features in type 1 diabetes (dated by TCRdb to the late 2010s). Some background on the complete study: Mean age, gender distribution, total cell number and subset yield did not differ between patients and healthy donors. The study compared the TCRB repertoires of sorted circulating CD4+ T cell subsets in recently diagnosed type 1 diabetes patients with those in matched healthy donors. A total of about 100 million sorted cells were examined across all samples, and RNA yield correlated strongly with the number of cells per subset. Whereas all 30 or so donors provided naive and central memory subsets, regulatory and stem cell-like memory subsets were isolated from just 8 patients and roughly 8 healthy donors.

General conclusions and limits of the study: Shorter templates might have been favored by PCR, but patient and control samples were amplified and corrected together, so both groups would have been affected equally by any skew. Because small numbers of individuals were included in the HLA sub-analyses, any influence of HLA type on TCRB rearrangement was left unresolved. Because cDNA was sequenced instead of genomic DNA, highly expressing activated cells could be over-represented, though the groups showed no difference in activation or CD3 levels. At VDJ recombination sites, type 1 diabetes patients had fewer insertions and more deleted nucleotides, which implies abnormalities in thymic rearrangement. A moderate but significant shortening of TCRB CDR3 length was observed in type 1 diabetes patients in all four CD4+ subsets. Naive, central memory and regulatory TCRB repertoires appeared more similar among patients than among healthy donors.

CDR1 MNHEY and CDR2 SVGAGI are derived from the germline V gene. The CDR3 sequence holds 14 residues, the cysteine and phenylalanine included. Only CDR3 DNA remains: 42 bases, in frame from the first base. The germline V end is reduced by 4 bases and the J end by 4 bases; junction bases left unmatched: 6. The High Capacity cDNA Reverse Transcription Kit was used to reverse transcribe all of the isolated RNA, meaning that expressed TCRB transcripts were what got sequenced. Deep immunoSEQ sequencing was performed on naive, central memory and regulatory T cell samples, with an average of roughly 4 million total reads per sample. After sorted cells were lysed in RLT buffer, RNA was extracted with DNase-treated RNeasy Micro or Mini kits, with the choice depending on cell number. To prevent cross-contamination, each cell subset was processed individually, whereas patient and healthy donor samples were processed jointly. The immunoSEQ multiplex PCR was used to amplify TCRB sequences from cDNA, generating 87-bp fragments that spanned the CDR3 region. Amplicons were sequenced on the Illumina HiSeq platform. Per the source publication's procedure: Synthetic template baselines were used to correct PCR bias computationally, reads within Hamming distance 2 were collapsed together, and singletons that could not be merged were discarded. By aligning reads against IMGT, V, D and J genes, CDR3 length, and insertions or deletions at six rearrangement sites were assigned. Within each subset, clonotype counts were normalized to sorted cell number, after which true diversity and Gini coefficients were computed with the tcR R package. Repertoire sharing was quantified using the overlap coefficient calculated on TCRB nucleotide sequences. As a proxy for the pre-selection repertoire, out-of-frame TCRB sequences from naive cells were analyzed. Sourced from immuneACCESS, this table was stored by TCRdb with only in-frame sequences that have V and J called. A share of the clones is absent; for the studies checked, an unresolved V gene accounts for under half, and the remainder has no known explanation. V, J and clone size reflect that table, while D and trimming were determined from the DNA. In this sample the table shows some 290,000 clones, roughly 24% of which occur a single time. In total, the top ten clones hold 0.012% of the sample.

The V and J segments used are TRBV6-5 and TRBJ2-7; TRBD2 aligns with 8 central bases. This receptor was identified in a woman in her twenties or thirties with type 1 diabetes. The sequencing sample was made of naive CD4+ T cells from blood. The cell subset or site tag for this specimen amounts to: true naive CD4+ T cells. CDR3 region: CASSFPGGGYEQYF. Here is the DNA: TGTGCCAGCAGTTTCCCAGGCGGGGGGTACGAGCAGTACTTC.